This passage covers 5 T cell receptor beta chains from one sample sequenced in a study of cytomegalovirus exposure and HLA in healthy donors. In the PCR, 60 Vbeta and 13 Jbeta primers were used. Clones were read by immunoSEQ multiplex PCR, and TCRdb kept only the in-frame ones, dropping some. This table has some 190,000 clones, around 80% appearing once. Sample: PBMCs. These receptors all come from a man younger than 30 in good health and CMV-seronegative.

This sequence joins TRBV18 and TRBJ1-1; possible D gene TRBD1, 6 bases. The CDR3 loop spans 15 amino acids. V was clipped by 4 bases and J by 1 base, with 13 bases between them. Germline V lookup: CDR1 KGHSH, CDR2 LQKENI. CDR3 in amino acids: CASSRAGEGNTEAFF. DNA for the CDR3: TGTGCCAGCTCACGGGCAGGGGAAGGGAACACTGAAGCTTTCTTT.

The chain is built from TRBV7-2 and TRBJ1-5; 9 nucleotides align to TRBD1. There are 15 residues in the CDR3. Germline-derived CDR1 and CDR2 are SGHTA and FQGNSA. After removal of 3 bases from V and 4 bases from J, the junction contained 4 bases not matched to a gene. The CDR3 DNA is TGTGCCAGCAGCTTGAGACAGGGGGGGAATCAGCCCCAGCATTTT. Translation gives CASSLRQGGNQPQHF.

This clone came up a few times. CDR3 amino acids: CASSSSYEQYF. The CDR3, as DNA: TGTGCCAGCAGTTCCTCCTACGAGCAGTACTTC. The rearrangement joins TRBV28 to TRBJ2-5; no clear D gene. The J call may be wrong; the DNA end is better matched by TRBJ2-7. Germline loops: CDR1 MDHEN, CDR2 SYDVKM. The CDR3 has 11 residues.

The gene calls are TRBV4-3 and TRBJ2-7; 9 bases are shared with TRBD1. The germline V gene encodes CDR1 LGHNA and CDR2 YSLEER. This CDR3 region has 17 residues. V gave up 0 bases and J gave up 2 bases; unmatched junction bases: 8. The CDR3 protein is CASSQDAIRDRAYEQYF. In DNA form, the CDR3 reads TGCGCCAGCAGCCAAGATGCTATTAGGGACAGGGCCTACGAGCAGTACTTC.

The chain carries TRBV4-2 and TRBJ2-6, with 7 bases identical to TRBD1. V shed 5 bases, J shed 0 bases, and the junction held 7 bases outside the gene matches. This CDR3 has 17 amino acids. The V gene's germline CDR1 is LGHNA and CDR2 YNFKEQ. Here the CDR3 reads CASSSGTVNSGANVLTF. The CDR3 region has the DNA TGTGCCAGCAGCTCCGGGACAGTTAACTCTGGGGCCAACGTCCTGACTTTC.